This TCR beta chain was profiled in a study of T cells in Graves' hyperthyroidism and ophthalmopathy. Over 18 months, lack of ophthalmopathy progression marked Graves' hyperthyroidism as stable. Patients between 18 and 65 years old had hyperthyroidism, newly diagnosed and lasting under 2 months. The study excluded patients with uncontrolled infection, other autoimmune disease, pregnancy or lactation. With 2 bases removed from V and 9 bases from J, the gap between germline ends came to 11 bases. Germline assignment: CDR1 SGHRS and CDR2 YFSETQ. The CDR3 consists of 12 residues. This clonotype occurred many times. Authors of the study amplified TCR beta CDR3 regions from RNA transcripts. Initially, a first-round RT-PCR of the TCR CDR3 employed the HTBI primer set. From the multiplex PCR reads, TCRdb called clonotypes with MiXCR, one entry per CDR3 protein. The sample yields roughly 510,000 distinct CDR3 sequences, less than 25% seen once.

The J gene is TRBJ1-1, the V gene TRBV5-1; weak D call: TRBD1 (5 bases). Sequencing used blood. The receptor was isolated from a young man with Graves' hyperthyroidism. The CDR3 nucleotides are TGCGCCAGCAGCTTACCGGACACGAAAGCTTTCTTT. It is translated as CASSLPDTKAFF.